The rows below give T cell receptor beta chains drawn from one sample of a study of shared clonotypes between healthy human individuals. Some clones are missing from TCRdb's copy, which holds only in-frame ones; the method was immunoSEQ multiplex PCR. This sample has 650,000 to 750,000 clones, with approximately 79% found just once. Material: memory CD4+ T cells sorted from blood. These receptors all stem from a young woman in good health. Each CDR3 is given with its conserved first and last residue. D genes are given only for firm matches.

V: TRBV29-1; D: .; CDR3: CSVGGGQSVPDTQYF
V: TRBV19; D: TRBD1; CDR3: CASSGGTGSTEAFF
V: TRBV18; D: .; CDR3: CASSPGEAGMNEAFF
V: TRBV15; D: .; CDR3: CATSRDRVSTGELFF
V: TRBV4-1; D: TRBD2; CDR3: CASSQVPLTSGTQETQYF
V: TRBV4-1; D: .; CDR3: CASSPLGGRGVETQYF
V: TRBV6-6; D: TRBD1; CDR3: CASSLAGTGTGELFF
V: TRBV27; D: .; CDR3: CASSPRTVDQPQHF
V: TRBV5-6; D: .; CDR3: CASSSRERETQYF
V: TRBV6-5; D: .; CDR3: CASSYGRGSYEQYF
V: TRBV5-1; D: .; CDR3: CASSLVLEEQYF
V: TRBV7-9; D: TRBD1; CDR3: CASRPTGSGELFF
V: TRBV11-2; D: .; CDR3: CASSAYHGTYYTF
V: TRBV2; D: .; CDR3: CASSSQRYEQYF
V: TRBV28; D: .; CDR3: CASIHRDLSQETQYF
V: TRBV5-1; D: .; CDR3: CASSFGQTDTQYF
V: TRBV4-1; D: TRBD2; CDR3: CASSQGRTSGSLYNEQFF
V: TRBV19; D: .; CDR3: CASSMKGQNTEAFF
V: TRBV4-2; D: TRBD2; CDR3: CASSQVDGPPSGTSTDTQYF
V: TRBV21-1; D: .; CDR3: CASSIQGQHF
V: TRBV7-2; D: TRBD2; CDR3: CASSLGTSFLSEQYF
V: TRBV5-1; D: .; CDR3: CASSPGQEGNTEAFF
V: TRBV28; D: TRBD2; CDR3: CASSRASGRQTDTQYF
V: TRBV4-2; D: .; CDR3: CASSQEGGSGQPQHF
V: TRBV6-4; D: TRBD1; CDR3: CASSEGDSVYGYTF
V: TRBV5-4; D: .; CDR3: CASRTPGSNTIYF